This TCR beta chain was observed in a study of regulatory dendritic cells for organ transplantation. Allogeneic regulatory or mature dendritic cells were co-cultured for roughly five days with CFSE-labeled sorted T cells at 1:10. Produced via immunoSEQ multiplex PCR; TCRdb's table is partial and in-frame only. This table holds approximately 9,300 clones, less than 70% found once. Germline assignment: CDR1 ENHRY and CDR2 SYGVKD. V was shortened by 0 bases and J by 0 bases, with 9 bases between the two germline ends. The CDR3 totals 15 residues. This clone was picked up one time. Its antigen remains unknown.

The sequence was obtained from a human donor in good health. Sequencing was carried out using naive CD4+ T cells from blood cultured with dendritic cells. Subset in this sample: CD45RA+ naive T cells. The chain employs TRBV10-3 and TRBJ2-7; D is perhaps TRBD2 (6 bases). The CDR3 DNA reads as TGTGCCATCAGTGAGTCTGCGGGGCGCTCCTACGAGCAGTACTTC. Its protein product is CAISESAGRSYEQYF.